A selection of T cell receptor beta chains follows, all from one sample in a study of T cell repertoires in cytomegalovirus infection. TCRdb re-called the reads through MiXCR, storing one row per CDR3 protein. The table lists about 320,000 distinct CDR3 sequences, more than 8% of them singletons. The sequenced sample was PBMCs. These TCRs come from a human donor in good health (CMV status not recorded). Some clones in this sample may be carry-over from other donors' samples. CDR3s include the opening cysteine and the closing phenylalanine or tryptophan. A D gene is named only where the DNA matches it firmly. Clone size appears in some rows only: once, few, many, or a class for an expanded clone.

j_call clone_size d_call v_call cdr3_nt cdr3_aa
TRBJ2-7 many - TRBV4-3 TGCGCCAGCAGTCAGGATTTAGGAGGCGAGCAGTACTTC CASSQDLGGEQYF
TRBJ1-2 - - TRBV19 TGTGCCTCCGGACCGCCGGGGGGTCGATCCTATGGCTACACCTTC CASGPPGGRSYGYTF
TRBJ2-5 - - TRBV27 TGTGCCAGCGGGGGGGCCTGGGAACAAGAGACCCAGTACTTC CASGGAWEQETQYF
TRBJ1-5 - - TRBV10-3 TGTGCCATCAGAGGACAGACGGGACAGCCCCAGCATTTT CAIRGQTGQPQHF
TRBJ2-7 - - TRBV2 TGTGCCAGCAGTGGAGCCCACGAGCAGTACTTC CASSGAHEQYF
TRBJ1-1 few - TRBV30 TGTGCCTGGAGCTTTGACAGGAACACTGAAGCTTTCTTT CAWSFDRNTEAFF
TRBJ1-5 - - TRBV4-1 TGCGCCAGCAGCCAAGAGGGGCTTAGCAATCAGCCCCAGCATTTT CASSQEGLSNQPQHF
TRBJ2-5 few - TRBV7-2 TGTGCCAGCAGCTTCGCGGGAAGATCCGAGACCCAGTACTTC CASSFAGRSETQYF
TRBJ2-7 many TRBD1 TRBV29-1 TGCAGCGTTGCCAAAGTAGGGACAGGAGGCTCCTACGAGCAGTACTTC CSVAKVGTGGSYEQYF
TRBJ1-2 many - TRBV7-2 TGTGCCAGCAGCTTAATGGGGGCTACCTGGGGCTACACCTTC CASSLMGATWGYTF
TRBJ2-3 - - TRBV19 TGTGCCAGTAGTATTACAGGGATCACAGATACGCAGTATTTT CASSITGITDTQYF